This passage covers 5 T cell receptor beta chains from one sample sequenced in a study of glioma-infiltrating T cells. TCR alpha and beta CDR3 regions were amplified from RNA using iRepertoire nested multiplex PCR. MiXCR, run by TCRdb on the multiplex PCR reads, gives a single entry per CDR3 protein. The sample has 300,000 to 400,000 distinct CDR3 sequences, less than 50% seen once. The sample taken for sequencing was glioma tissue, nonneoplastic brain tissue, or PBMCs (not recorded which). The receptors derive from a human donor with low-grade glioma or glioblastoma, undergoing nonglioma brain surgery, or in good health (not recorded which).

As for this clonotype: At one end the junction does not follow the germline gene, possibly because of a read error. The rearrangement uses TRBV20-1 and TRBJ2-1; D is unclear. This CDR3 is 13 amino acids long. Per germline, CDR1 DFQATT and CDR2 SNEGSKA (reference sequence). The CDR3 reads CSARVGRYSEQFF. For the CDR3, the DNA is TGCAGTGCTAGAGTCGGCAGATACAGTGAGCAGTTCTTC.

A word on this clonotype: It may be a read error: a sequence one base away is much more abundant. The genes are TRBV6-5 and TRBJ1-2; possibly TRBD1 for D (5 bases). Germline assignment: CDR1 MNHEY and CDR2 SVGAGI. This CDR3 has 14 amino acids. The CDR3 bases are TGTGCCAGCGCCGAACGATGGGGCAACTATGGCCACACCTTC. Its translation is CASAERWGNYGHTF.

This clonotype has only one observation. A clone one base away is much larger, so this may be a read error. The V call is TRBV28, the J call TRBJ1-6; TRBD1 agrees at 9 bases. The CDR3 sequence is 16 residues long. From germline, CDR1 is MDHEN and CDR2 SYDVKM. Unmatched junction bases numbered 9, after V lost 8 bases and J lost 4 bases. The CDR3 protein is CASGTQGAIYNSPLHF. For the CDR3, the DNA is TGTGCCAGCGGGACACAGGGGGCAATTTATAATTCACCCCTCCACTTT.

The V and J genes are TRBV7-3 and TRBJ2-1, with 7 bases lining up with TRBD2. V shed 5 bases, J shed 5 bases, and the junction held 15 bases outside the gene matches. The germline V gene has CDR1 SGHTA and CDR2 FQGTGA. CDR3 length: 17 amino acids. As DNA, the CDR3 is TGTGCCAGCAGCCTCTTAGCTAGCGGAGAAGGGGACAATGAGCAGTTCTTC. Its protein product is CASSLLASGEGDNEQFF. Full variable domain (rest looked up from reference TRBV7-3 and TRBJ2-1): GAGVSQTPSNKVTEKGKYVELRCDPISGHTALYWYRQSLGQGPEFLIYFQGTGAADDSGLPNDRFFAVRPEGSVSTLKIQRTERGDSAVYLCASSLLASGEGDNEQFFGPGTRLTVL.

This clonotype came up many times. The chain has TRBV6-2 or TRBV6-3 and TRBJ2-1; no clear D. The V end was cut by 5 bases, the J end by 0 bases, with 11 bases between. Germline V CDR1 and CDR2: MNHEY, SVGEGT. CDR3 length: 15 amino acids. CDR3 in amino acids: CASSRAHLSYNEQFF. CDR3 DNA sequence: TGTGCCAGCAGTCGAGCTCATCTCTCCTACAATGAGCAGTTCTTC.